These 29 T cell receptor beta chains were all obtained from the same sample, sequenced in a study of T cell responses to AZD1222 COVID-19 vaccine. The assay was immunoSEQ multiplex PCR, and TCRdb's table has in-frame clones only and misses some. The repertoire includes over 110,000 clones, more than 85% of them detected once, and just over 3% sits in the top ten. The input for sequencing was peripheral blood, taken on day 0 of AZD1222 vaccination. These receptors were obtained from an adult in good health.

The rearrangement uses TRBV10-3 and TRBJ2-7; D could derive from TRBD1 or TRBD2 (7 bases each). CDR1 is ENHRY and CDR2 is SYGVKD in the germline V gene. V lost 4 bases to trimming and J lost 0 bases, with 16 bases between them. The CDR3 spans 16 residues. CDR3 residues: CAISAGEGASSYEQYF. The CDR3, as DNA: TGTGCCATCAGTGCGGGGGAGGGGGCGAGCTCCTACGAGCAGTACTTC.

The chain has TRBV5-1 and TRBJ2-5; TRBD2 aligns across 11 bases. CDR1 is SGHRS and CDR2 is YFSETQ in the germline V gene. The CDR3 runs 16 residues. V lost 4 bases, J lost 2 bases, and 7 bases stayed unmatched. The CDR3 sequence: CASSQGLAGFQETQYF. The CDR3 nucleotides are TGCGCCAGCAGCCAAGGACTAGCGGGCTTTCAAGAGACCCAGTACTTC.

The V call is TRBV3-1 (or the pseudogene TRBV3-2), the J call TRBJ2-3; the D is unclear. The germline V and J ends were trimmed by 0 bases and 0 bases, with 10 bases remaining between them. CDR1 is LGHDT, CDR2 YNNKEL, per germline (reference sequence). This CDR3 has 16 residues. The CDR3 region is CASSQDGLESTDTQYF. The DNA for the CDR3 is TGTGCCAGCAGCCAAGATGGGCTAGAGAGCACAGATACGCAGTATTTT.

The chain couples TRBV7-2 to TRBJ2-7; 12 nucleotides agree with TRBD2. Germline-derived CDR1 and CDR2 are SGHTA and FQGNSA. The CDR3 spans 15 residues. Unmatched junction bases numbered 3, after V lost 2 bases and J lost 4 bases. The CDR3 spells CASSLRLAGVYEQYF. The CDR3 region has the DNA TGTGCCAGCAGCTTACGACTAGCGGGAGTATACGAGCAGTACTTC.

The rearrangement uses TRBV3-1 (or the pseudogene TRBV3-2) and TRBJ2-1, with 14 nucleotides matching TRBD2. With 1 base clipped from V and 7 bases from J, the junction kept 12 bases outside the gene matches. CDR3 size: 19 residues. Germline lookup yields CDR1 LGHDT and CDR2 YNNKEL (reference sequence). In DNA, the CDR3 is TGTGCCAGCAGCCAAGCCTCCGGGACTAGCGGGAGCATACGAAATGAGCAGTTCTTC. Translated, it gives CASSQASGTSGSIRNEQFF.

V and J are TRBV6-6 and TRBJ2-5; possibly TRBD1 for D (6 bases). Germline-derived CDR1 and CDR2 are MNHNY and SVGAGI (reference sequence). Deletions cut 6 bases from V and 4 bases from J, with 15 bases between. The CDR3 contains 14 residues. The chain's CDR3 is CASSPGTRGETQYF. CDR3 DNA sequence: TGTGCCAGCAGCCCCGGGACACGAGGAGAGACCCAGTACTTC.

CDR3 sequence (DNA): TGTGCCAGCAGCTACGGGACACCAAATCAGCCCCAGCATTTT. Translating it yields CASSYGTPNQPQHF. J is TRBJ1-5 and V is TRBV5-6; D might be TRBD1 (6 bases). Germline V gene data show CDR1 as SGHDT and CDR2 as YYEEEE. V lost 3 bases to trimming and J lost 4 bases, with 11 bases between them. This CDR3 has 14 residues.

The chain is built from TRBV11-2 and TRBJ1-3, with unresolved D. The CDR3 extends over 15 amino acids. V dropped 3 bases and J dropped 0 bases, with 9 bases sitting between them. Germline lookup yields CDR1 SGHAT and CDR2 FQNNGV. The CDR3 spells CASSFRASSGNTIYF. In DNA, the CDR3 is TGTGCCAGCAGCTTTAGGGCGAGCTCTGGAAACACCATATATTTT.

The chain joins TRBV2 to TRBJ2-2; tentative D call: TRBD2 (5 bases). Germline loops: CDR1 SNHLY, CDR2 FYNNEI. The CDR3 extends over 16 amino acids. Trimming stripped 7 bases from V and 5 bases from J, with 20 bases between. CDR3 amino acids: CASTREGSSLTGELFF. In DNA form, the CDR3 reads TGTGCCAGCACCAGAGAGGGCTCTAGCCTGACCGGGGAGCTGTTTTTT.

The chain is built from TRBV28 and TRBJ1-5; the match to TRBD1 covers 11 bases. This CDR3 spans 15 amino acids. Germline values: CDR1 MDHEN, CDR2 SYDVKM. The V segment lost 10 bases and the J segment 1 base; nucleotides outside the gene matches: 6. CDR3: CATNWDRGSNQPQHF. The CDR3 DNA reads TGTGCCACCAACTGGGACAGGGGGAGCAATCAGCCCCAGCATTTT. Variable domain in full (rest from reference TRBV28 and TRBJ1-5): DVKVTQSSRYLVKRTGEKVFLECVQDMDHENMFWYRQDPGLGLRLIYFSYDVKMKEKGDIPEGYSVSREKKERFSLILESASTNQTSMYLCATNWDRGSNQPQHFGDGTRLSIL.

This chain links TRBV5-6 with TRBJ2-2; no firm D call. Per germline, CDR1 SGHDT and CDR2 YYEEEE. The CDR3 totals 15 residues. Trimming took off 4 bases at V and 5 bases at J, with 15 bases between the two ends. The CDR3 DNA follows: TGTGCCAGCAGCAATTTTATTTGGGGTACCGGGGAGCTGTTTTTT. It translates to CASSNFIWGTGELFF. The entire variable domain, with the rest obtained from reference TRBV5-6 and TRBJ2-2, is as follows: DAGVTQSPTHLIKTRGQQVTLRCSPKSGHDTVSWYQQALGQGPQFIFQYYEEEERQRGNFPDRFSGHQFPNYSSELNVNALLLGDSALYLCASSNFIWGTGELFFGEGSRLTVL.

The chain couples TRBV3-1 (or the pseudogene TRBV3-2) to TRBJ2-2; 10 bases fit TRBD2. In germline, CDR1 is LGHDT, CDR2 YNNKEL (reference sequence). The CDR3 sequence is 18 residues long. The V gene end was trimmed by 4 bases and the J gene end by 4 bases; junction bases not matched to a gene: 12. As DNA, the CDR3 is TGTGCCAGCAGCCTCAGGGGATTGGGACTAGCGCGCACCGGGGAGCTGTTTTTT. Residues: CASSLRGLGLARTGELFF.

This chain joins TRBV7-2 and TRBJ1-1; 8 bases line up with TRBD1. V shed 5 bases, J shed 2 bases, and the junction held 4 bases outside the gene matches. The CDR3 loop spans 14 amino acids. The germline CDR1 and CDR2 sequences are SGHTA and FQGNSA. The CDR3 loop is CASSATGVNTEAFF. As DNA, the CDR3 is TGTGCCAGCAGCGCGACAGGGGTAAACACTGAAGCTTTCTTT.

J is TRBJ1-2 and V is TRBV27; 10 bases align to TRBD1. CDR1 is MNHEY and CDR2 is SMNVEV in the germline V gene (reference sequence). The CDR3 consists of 15 residues. The V segment lost 1 base and the J segment 6 bases; nucleotides outside the gene matches: 5. CDR3 sequence (DNA): TGTGCCAGCAGTTTATACGCCGGGACAGGGGATGGCTACACCTTC. Translated, it gives CASSLYAGTGDGYTF.

The chain has TRBV19 and TRBJ2-1; TRBD2 matches at 11 bases. Germline CDR1 reads LNHDA; CDR2 reads SQIVND (reference sequence). The CDR3 covers 14 residues. V lost 5 bases to trimming and J lost 10 bases; unmatched junction nucleotides: 7. In DNA form, the CDR3 reads TGTGCCAGTAGTTCCGGGACTAGCGGATGGGAGCAGTTCTTC. Translated: CASSSGTSGWEQFF.

CDR3: CASSRGQFNQPQHF. CDR3 in DNA: TGTGCCAGCAGCCGTGGACAGTTCAATCAGCCCCAGCATTTT. The rearrangement uses TRBV6-5 and TRBJ1-5, with a tentative D call TRBD1 (6 bases). This CDR3 is 14 amino acids long. CDR1 and CDR2 (germline): MNHEY, SVGAGI. V lost 6 bases and J 3 bases, leaving 12 bases between the germline ends.

This clone has a single count. The chain is built from TRBV5-8 and TRBJ1-2, with D possibly TRBD1 on 5 matching bases. Germline V lookup: CDR1 SGHTS, CDR2 YDEGEE. The CDR3 length is 12 residues. The V and J ends lost 4 bases and 3 bases respectively, with 7 bases between them. Here the CDR3 DNA reads TGTGCCAGCAGCGAACAGGACTATGGCTACACCTTC. Its protein product is CASSEQDYGYTF.

This chain connects TRBV5-4 to TRBJ2-1; D is perhaps TRBD2 (5 bases). The germline V gene has CDR1 SGHNT and CDR2 YYREEE (reference sequence). Trimming removed 4 bases at V and 0 bases at J, with 17 bases between. The CDR3 contains 17 residues. This chain's CDR3 is CASSNGPLGSSYNEQFF. DNA for the CDR3: TGTGCCAGCAGCAACGGACCGCTAGGGAGCTCCTACAATGAGCAGTTCTTC. Drawing the rest from reference TRBV5-4 and TRBJ2-1, the complete variable domain is ETGVTQSPTHLIKTRGQQVTLRCSSQSGHNTVSWYQQALGQGPQFIFQYYREEENGRGNFPPRFSGLQFPNYSSELNVNALELDDSALYLCASSNGPLGSSYNEQFFGPGTRLTVL.

The chain is built from TRBV9 and TRBJ2-3; TRBD2 matches at 9 bases. The CDR3 consists of 15 residues. V trimming: 5 bases; J trimming: 3 bases; junction bases outside the gene matches: 7. Germline CDR1 is SGDLS and CDR2 is YYNGEE. The CDR3 nucleotides are TGTGCCAGCAGTCCTCGGGGACTAGCTACAGATACGCAGTATTTT. Protein sequence: CASSPRGLATDTQYF. The full variable domain, its missing parts supplied by reference TRBV9 and TRBJ2-3, is DSGVTQTPKHLITATGQRVTLRCSPRSGDLSVYWYQQSLDQGLQFLIQYYNGEERAKGNILERFSAQQFPDLHSELNLSSLELGDSALYFCASSPRGLATDTQYFGPGTRLTVL.

The chain couples TRBV7-8 to TRBJ1-1; D not resolved. Germline CDR1 is SGHVS and CDR2 is FQNEAQ. V was shortened by 2 bases and J by 6 bases, with 4 bases between the two germline ends. The CDR3 consists of 11 residues. The CDR3 reads CASSLSSEAFF. For the CDR3, the DNA is TGTGCCAGCAGCTTATCGTCTGAAGCTTTCTTT.

CDR3 sequence: CASSFRQGDTQYF. CDR3 DNA sequence: TGTGCCAGCAGTTTCCGACAGGGGGATACGCAGTATTTT. This chain uses TRBV27 with TRBJ2-3; TRBD1 matches at 8 bases. With V trimmed by 3 bases and J by 6 bases, 2 bases remained unmatched. Germline CDR1 is MNHEY and CDR2 is SMNVEV (reference sequence). The CDR3 covers 13 residues.

This chain joins TRBV5-1 and TRBJ1-2; TRBD1 agrees at 10 bases. Germline trimming cut 0 bases from V and 3 bases from J; bases unmatched to any gene: 2. Germline CDR1 and CDR2: SGHRS and YFSETQ. This CDR3 has 15 amino acids. The CDR3 sequence: CASSLGDRGYYGYTF. The CDR3 DNA sequence: TGCGCCAGCAGCTTGGGGGACAGGGGTTACTATGGCTACACCTTC.

This clone was seen a single time. The J gene is TRBJ1-1, the V gene TRBV18; a possible D gene is TRBD1 (6 bases). The CDR3 is 16 residues long. Between the trimmed V and J ends, which lost 3 bases and 0 bases, there was a span of 14 bases. Germline assignment: CDR1 KGHSH and CDR2 LQKENI. DNA for the CDR3: TGTGCCAGCTCACCCCTAGCGGGGGCCATGAACACTGAAGCTTTCTTT. Translation gives CASSPLAGAMNTEAFF.

The chain couples TRBV7-8 to TRBJ2-3; 12 bases are a match to TRBD2. The CDR3 has 19 residues. Germline V gene lookup returns CDR1 SGHVS and CDR2 FQNEAQ. J lost 4 bases, V lost 5 bases, and 16 bases had no gene match. The CDR3 DNA reads TGTGCCAGCAGCCCTGCACTCGGACTAGCGGGAAATCAGGCAGATACGCAGTATTTT. Its translation is CASSPALGLAGNQADTQYF.

V gene TRBV11-2 combines with J gene TRBJ1-1; the D is unclear. Germline values: CDR1 SGHAT, CDR2 FQNNGV. Trimming cost V 0 bases and J 1 base, with 12 bases left between them. The CDR3 totals 16 residues. The CDR3 reads CASSLEFGGENTEAFF. For the CDR3, the DNA is TGTGCCAGCAGCTTAGAATTTGGTGGGGAGAACACTGAAGCTTTCTTT. Filled out from reference TRBV11-2 and TRBJ1-1, the complete variable domain reads EAGVAQSPRYKIIEKRQSVAFWCNPISGHATLYWYQQILGQGPKLLIQFQNNGVVDDSQLPKDRFSAERLKGVDSTLKIQPAKLEDSAVYLCASSLEFGGENTEAFFGQGTRLTVV.

The chain is built from TRBV7-6 and TRBJ1-1; D gene uncertain. This CDR3 has 13 amino acids. V was shortened by 6 bases and J by 1 base, with 9 bases between the two germline ends. CDR1 is SGHVS, CDR2 FNYEAQ, per germline. The CDR3 DNA reads TGTGCCAGCAGTAATGACCCGAACACTGAAGCTTTCTTT. It codes for CASSNDPNTEAFF.

The chain is built from TRBV7-9 and TRBJ2-7; 7 bases map to TRBD2. Germline V gene data show CDR1 as SEHNR and CDR2 as FQNEAQ (reference sequence). This CDR3 spans 15 amino acids. The V segment lost 2 bases and the J segment 1 base; nucleotides outside the gene matches: 5. The CDR3: CASSLTASGSYEQYF. The CDR3 region has the DNA TGTGCCAGCAGCTTAACGGCTAGCGGATCCTACGAGCAGTACTTC. Variable domain in full (rest from reference TRBV7-9 and TRBJ2-7): DTGVSQNPRHKITKRGQNVTFRCDPISEHNRLYWYRQTLGQGPEFLTYFQNEAQLEKSRLLSDRFSAERPKGSFSTLEIQRTEQGDSAMYLCASSLTASGSYEQYFGPGTRLTVT.

V and J are TRBV19 and TRBJ2-2, with a tentative D call TRBD1 (6 bases). CDR3 length: 15 residues. Trimming pared 6 bases from V and 6 bases from J, leaving 17 bases between. The V gene's germline CDR1 is LNHDA and CDR2 SQIVND (reference sequence). CDR3: CASRGTGFTPGELFF. In DNA form, the CDR3 reads TGTGCCAGTAGGGGAACAGGGTTTACTCCCGGGGAGCTGTTTTTT.

J is TRBJ2-5 and V is TRBV7-2; D perhaps matches TRBD1 (6 bases). The germline gives CDR1 SGHTA, CDR2 FQGNSA. The CDR3 is 14 amino acids. V lost 5 bases, J lost 1 base, and 11 bases lay in between. The CDR3: CASSPGHLQETQYF. The CDR3 bases are TGTGCCAGCAGCCCGGGACACCTCCAAGAGACCCAGTACTTC.